The 14 T cell receptor beta chains presented below share a single source sample, sequenced in a study of T cells in Graves' hyperthyroidism and ophthalmopathy. Amplification yielded TCR beta CDR3 regions, with RNA transcripts as the source. The study used the HTBI primer set for a first-round RT-PCR of the TCR CDR3. One entry per CDR3 protein, called by TCRdb with MiXCR from the multiplex PCR reads. The repertoire consists of more than 300,000 distinct CDR3 sequences, with 15% to 20% occurring once and the leading ten covering about a third. The sample consisted of blood. These TCRs come from a woman aged 25 to 39 with Graves' hyperthyroidism that later progressed to Graves' ophthalmopathy.

The rearrangement uses TRBV7-9 and TRBJ1-2; 9 bases match TRBD1. Trimming took 5 bases from V and 8 from J; bases not matched to a gene: 6. The CDR3 runs to 13 residues. Germline loops: CDR1 SEHNR, CDR2 FQNEAQ (reference sequence). The CDR3 here is CASSMDRGQGYTF. For the CDR3, the DNA is TGTGCCAGCAGCATGGACAGGGGCCAAGGCTACACCTTC. The full variable domain, completed using reference TRBV7-9 and TRBJ1-2, is DTGVSQNPRHKITKRGQNVTFRCDPISEHNRLYWYRQTLGQGPEFLTYFQNEAQLEKSRLLSDRFSAERPKGSFSTLEIQRTEQGDSAMYLCASSMDRGQGYTFGSGTRLTVV.

This clonotype has only a few counts. The chain is built from TRBV19 and TRBJ2-2; TRBD1 matches at 8 bases. Germline-derived CDR1 and CDR2 are LNHDA and SQIVND (reference sequence). The CDR3 has 14 amino acids. With 6 bases clipped from V and 4 bases from J, the junction kept 4 bases outside the gene matches. In DNA form, the CDR3 reads TGTGCCAGTAGAAGGACAGGGAGCACCGGGGAGCTGTTTTTT. This translates into CASRRTGSTGELFF.

The chain recombines TRBV4-1 with TRBJ1-1; no clear D. This CDR3 has 12 residues. V shed 6 bases and J shed 2 bases, with 7 bases lying between them. The germline V gene encodes CDR1 MGHRA and CDR2 YSYEKL. Here the CDR3 DNA reads TGCGCCAGCAGGAGCCCCAACACTGAAGCTTTCTTT. As protein: CASRSPNTEAFF.

This clonotype was observed many times. The chain recombines TRBV9 with TRBJ1-1; 7 bases align to TRBD1. This CDR3 has 15 residues. The germline gives CDR1 SGDLS, CDR2 YYNGEE. V was clipped by 3 bases and J by 1 base; unmatched bases: 6. CDR3 sequence: CASSALGQTNTEAFF. The CDR3 DNA is TGTGCCAGCAGCGCACTGGGACAGACGAACACTGAAGCTTTCTTT.

The table lists this clonotype with a few counts. V gene TRBV29-1 combines with J gene TRBJ2-7; 7 nucleotides agree with TRBD1. The germline V gene encodes CDR1 SQVTM and CDR2 ANQGSEA. V gave up 7 bases and J gave up 7 bases; unmatched junction bases: 7. The CDR3 length is 11 residues. CDR3 sequence reads: CSAGDRDEQYF. CDR3 DNA sequence: TGCAGCGCCGGAGACAGGGATGAGCAGTACTTC.

Many counts were recorded for this clonotype. This sequence joins TRBV5-1 and TRBJ1-2; tentatively, D is TRBD1 (6 bases). Looked up from germline, CDR1 is SGHRS and CDR2 is YFSETQ. Deletions cut 4 bases from V and 5 bases from J, with 15 bases between. The CDR3 length is 14 residues. CDR3 DNA sequence: TGCGCCAGCAGCAAACGACAGGCCGAATATGGCTACACCTTC. This translates into CASSKRQAEYGYTF.

This clonotype was counted at least ten times. The rearrangement uses TRBV28 and TRBJ1-6, with D possibly TRBD1 on 6 matching bases. The CDR3 is made up of 18 amino acids. The germline V gene has CDR1 MDHEN and CDR2 SYDVKM. Trimming shortened V by 1 base and J by 9 bases, and 22 bases separated the two germline ends. Written as DNA, the CDR3 is TGTGCCAGCAGTTTATTCTCCCGAGGGGGTCTATGGGCTTCACCCCTCCACTTT. This encodes CASSLFSRGGLWASPLHF.

V gene TRBV12-3 or TRBV12-4 combines with J gene TRBJ1-2, with D perhaps TRBD1 (5 bases). The germline V and J ends were trimmed by 6 bases and 0 bases, with 17 bases remaining between them. This CDR3 comprises 16 residues. Here the CDR3 DNA reads TGTGCCAGCAGCCGACACGGGGGGGTTGCTAACTATGGCTACACCTTC. Residues: CASSRHGGVANYGYTF.

This clonotype was observed many times. The CDR3 sequence is CASSFLTSAAYEQYF. The DNA of the CDR3 is TGTGCCAGCAGTTTTCTGACTAGCGCGGCCTACGAGCAGTACTTC. The chain is built from TRBV28 and TRBJ2-7, with TRBD2 identical over 8 bases. The CDR3 extends over 15 amino acids. The germline V gene has CDR1 MDHEN and CDR2 SYDVKM. Trimming took 3 bases from V and 2 from J; bases not matched to a gene: 6.

This clonotype was counted many times. The rearrangement links TRBV29-1 to TRBJ2-7; D could derive from TRBD1 or TRBD2 (5 bases each). Germline assignment: CDR1 SQVTM and CDR2 ANQGSEA. With 6 bases removed from V and 3 bases from J, the gap between germline ends came to 12 bases. The CDR3 consists of 12 residues. The CDR3 reads CSVTGTGYEQYF. As DNA, the CDR3 is TGCAGCGTAACCGGGACGGGCTACGAGCAGTACTTC.

This clonotype has more than one count but fewer than ten. The CDR3 sequence is CAINNEAAGEADTQYF. The CDR3 DNA is TGTGCCATCAATAATGAAGCGGCGGGGGAGGCAGATACGCAGTATTTT. The chain has TRBV10-3 and TRBJ2-3; 7 nucleotides match TRBD2. The CDR3 extends over 16 amino acids. CDR1 and CDR2 from the germline V gene are ENHRY and SYGVKD. J was trimmed by 4 bases and V by 7 bases; bases with no gene match: 14.

This clonotype has ten or more counts. This chain uses TRBV19 with TRBJ1-6, with 8 bases lining up with TRBD1. This CDR3 comprises 15 residues. Germline lookup yields CDR1 LNHDA and CDR2 SQIVND (reference sequence). Germline trimming cut 5 bases from V and 7 bases from J; bases unmatched to any gene: 7. This chain's CDR3 is CASSQTGAVNSPLHF. CDR3 bases: TGTGCCAGTAGTCAGACAGGGGCCGTCAATTCACCCCTCCACTTT.

In this sample, this clonotype turned up many times. The rearrangement links TRBV11-2 to TRBJ2-7; D is uncertain. Trimming removed 2 bases from V and 0 bases from J, with 11 bases in between. Germline CDR1 reads SGHAT; CDR2 reads FQNNGV. CDR3 length: 15 amino acids. CDR3 nucleotides: TGTGCCAGCAGCTTAATGTTTGGCAGCTCCTACGAGCAGTACTTC. As protein: CASSLMFGSSYEQYF.

This clonotype was seen a handful of times. This rearrangement joins TRBV2 to TRBJ1-5, with D possibly TRBD1 on 6 matching bases. The germline V gene has CDR1 SNHLY and CDR2 FYNNEI. The CDR3 contains 15 residues. Trimming left V 6 bases short and J 4 bases short, with 16 bases between. CDR3 protein: CASSHTGGQNQPQHF. The DNA of the CDR3 is TGTGCCAGCAGCCACACGGGGGGCCAGAATCAGCCCCAGCATTTT.